The clone carrying this T cell receptor (beta chain) was found a few times. V was pared by 2 bases and J by 4 bases, with 12 bases between. Germline-derived CDR1 and CDR2 are MNHEY and SMNVEV (reference sequence). The CDR3 has 14 amino acids. This sample is part of a study of T-cell memory formation after mild COVID-19. TCRdb re-called the 5' RACE reads through MiXCR, storing one row per CDR3 protein. The table shows about 400,000 distinct CDR3 sequences, with around 14% occurring only once. Specimen: PBMCs or a T cell subset sorted from them (not recorded which). V usage is TRBV27 and J usage is TRBJ2-7, with a tentative D call TRBD1 (6 bases). The source is a man aged 18 to 35 who had mild COVID-19 (a few samples of this study predate the infection). Cell type and time point are not known. CDR3 nucleotide sequence: TGTGCCAGCAGTTTAAGTCTGGGGGCTTACGAGCAGTACTTC. Translating it yields CASSLSLGAYEQYF.